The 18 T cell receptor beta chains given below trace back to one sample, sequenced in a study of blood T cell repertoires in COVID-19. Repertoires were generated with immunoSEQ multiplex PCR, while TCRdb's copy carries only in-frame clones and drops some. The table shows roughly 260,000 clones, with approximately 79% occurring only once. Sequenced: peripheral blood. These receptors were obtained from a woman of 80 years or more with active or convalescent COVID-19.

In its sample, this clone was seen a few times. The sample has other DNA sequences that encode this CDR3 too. In DNA form, the CDR3 reads TGTGCCAGCAGCTGGGGGCAGGGTAATTCACCCCTCCACTTT. Amino acids: CASSWGQGNSPLHF. The rearrangement joins TRBV5-6 to TRBJ1-6, with D maybe TRBD1 (6 bases). Germline V gene lookup returns CDR1 SGHDT and CDR2 YYEEEE. V gave up 3 bases and J gave up 6 bases, with 10 bases separating them. The CDR3 consists of 14 residues.

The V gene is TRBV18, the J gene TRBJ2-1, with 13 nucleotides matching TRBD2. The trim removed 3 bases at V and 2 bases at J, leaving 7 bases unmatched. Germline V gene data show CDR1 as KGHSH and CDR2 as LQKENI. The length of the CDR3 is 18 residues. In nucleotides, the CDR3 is TGTGCCAGCTCACCCGGGACTAGCGGGATTCTGACCTACAATGAGCAGTTCTTC. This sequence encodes CASSPGTSGILTYNEQFF.

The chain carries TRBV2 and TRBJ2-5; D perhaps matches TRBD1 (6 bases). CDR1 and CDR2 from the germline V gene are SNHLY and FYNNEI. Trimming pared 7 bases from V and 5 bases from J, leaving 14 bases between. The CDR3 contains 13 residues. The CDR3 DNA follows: TGTGCCAGCAATCAGGCAGGGGTTGAGACCCAGTACTTC. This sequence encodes CASNQAGVETQYF.

CDR3: CSVKSRGEGQPQHF. CDR3 DNA sequence: TGCAGCGTTAAAAGTCGGGGGGAGGGTCAGCCCCAGCATTTT. The chain has TRBV29-1 and TRBJ1-5; tentatively, D is TRBD1 (5 bases). Germline lookup yields CDR1 SQVTM and CDR2 ANQGSEA. Deletions cut 5 bases from V and 6 bases from J, with 17 bases between. This CDR3 region has 14 residues.

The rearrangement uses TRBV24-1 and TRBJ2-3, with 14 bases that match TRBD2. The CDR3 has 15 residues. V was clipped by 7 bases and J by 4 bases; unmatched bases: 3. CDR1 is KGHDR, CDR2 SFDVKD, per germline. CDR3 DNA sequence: TGTGCCACCAGACCGGGACTAGCGGGGGCAGATACGCAGTATTTT. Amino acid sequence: CATRPGLAGADTQYF.

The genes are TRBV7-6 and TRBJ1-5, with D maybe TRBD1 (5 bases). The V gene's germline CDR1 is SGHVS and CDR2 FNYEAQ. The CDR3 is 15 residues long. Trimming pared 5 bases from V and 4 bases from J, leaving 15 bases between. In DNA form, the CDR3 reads TGTGCCAGCAGCCCAGGGCCCGTCGGGAATCAGCCCCAGCATTTT. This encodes CASSPGPVGNQPQHF.

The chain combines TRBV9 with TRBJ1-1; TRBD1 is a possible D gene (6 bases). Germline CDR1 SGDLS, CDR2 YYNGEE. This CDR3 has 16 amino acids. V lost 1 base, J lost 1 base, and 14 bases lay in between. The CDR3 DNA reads TGTGCCAGCAGCGTACTTTCAGGGGTGAGGAACACTGAAGCTTTCTTT. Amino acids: CASSVLSGVRNTEAFF.

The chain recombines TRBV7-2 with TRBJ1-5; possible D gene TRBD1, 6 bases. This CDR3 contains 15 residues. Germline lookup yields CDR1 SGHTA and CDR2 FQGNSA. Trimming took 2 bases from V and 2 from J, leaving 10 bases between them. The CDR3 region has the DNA TGTGCCAGCAGCTTACAGGGACAACGCAATCAGCCCCAGCATTTT. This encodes CASSLQGQRNQPQHF.

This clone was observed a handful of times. CDR3 residues: CASSHFSPPGAGNTIYF. The CDR3 DNA is TGCGCCAGCAGCCATTTTAGCCCCCCAGGGGCTGGAAACACCATATATTTT. V is TRBV4-1 and J is TRBJ1-3, with D maybe TRBD1 (6 bases). CDR1 is MGHRA and CDR2 is YSYEKL in the germline V gene. The CDR3 is 17 amino acids. With 3 bases removed from V and 2 bases from J, the gap between germline ends came to 17 bases.

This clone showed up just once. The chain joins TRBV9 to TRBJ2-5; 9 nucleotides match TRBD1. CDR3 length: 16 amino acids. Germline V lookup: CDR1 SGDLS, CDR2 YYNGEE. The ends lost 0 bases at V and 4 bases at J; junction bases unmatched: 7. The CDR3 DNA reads TGTGCCAGCAGCGTAGGTGGGACAGGGAATGTAGAGACCCAGTACTTC. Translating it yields CASSVGGTGNVETQYF.

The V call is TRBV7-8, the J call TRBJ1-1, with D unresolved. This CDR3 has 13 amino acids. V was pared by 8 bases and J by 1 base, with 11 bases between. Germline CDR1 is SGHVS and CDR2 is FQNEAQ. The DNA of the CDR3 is TGTGCCAGCGTCTTGGGGAGGAACACTGAAGCTTTCTTT. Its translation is CASVLGRNTEAFF.

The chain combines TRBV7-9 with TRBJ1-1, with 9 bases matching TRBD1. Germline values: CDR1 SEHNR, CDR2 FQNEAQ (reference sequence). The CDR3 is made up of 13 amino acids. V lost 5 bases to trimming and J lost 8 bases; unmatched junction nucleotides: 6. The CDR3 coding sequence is TGTGCCAGCAGCAGACGGGACAGGGAGGAAGCTTTCTTT. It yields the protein CASSRRDREEAFF.

The chain's CDR3 is CATRRQAGGRETQYF. The CDR3 DNA reads as TGTGCCACCAGGCGGCAGGCGGGGGGGCGTGAGACCCAGTACTTC. The chain recombines TRBV15 with TRBJ2-5, with TRBD2 identical over 9 bases. V trimming: 6 bases; J trimming: 5 bases; junction bases outside the gene matches: 10. CDR3 size: 15 residues. Germline loops: CDR1 LNHNV, CDR2 YYDKDF (reference sequence).

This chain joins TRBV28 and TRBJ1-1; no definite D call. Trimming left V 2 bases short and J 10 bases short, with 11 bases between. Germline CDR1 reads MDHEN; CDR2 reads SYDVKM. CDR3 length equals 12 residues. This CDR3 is CASSLVYRGAFF. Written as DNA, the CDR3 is TGTGCCAGCAGTTTAGTCTACCGGGGAGCTTTCTTT.

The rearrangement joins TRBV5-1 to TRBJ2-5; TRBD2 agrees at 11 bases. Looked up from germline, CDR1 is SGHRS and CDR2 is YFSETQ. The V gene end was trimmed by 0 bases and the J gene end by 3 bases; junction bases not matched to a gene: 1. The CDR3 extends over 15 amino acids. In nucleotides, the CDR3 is TGCGCCAGCAGCTTGGTGACTAGCGGGAAAGAGACCCAGTACTTC. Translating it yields CASSLVTSGKETQYF. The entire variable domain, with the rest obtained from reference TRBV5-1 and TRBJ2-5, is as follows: KAGVTQTPRYLIKTRGQQVTLSCSPISGHRSVSWYQQTPGQGLQFLFEYFSETQRNKGNFPGRFSGRQFSNSRSEMNVSTLELGDSALYLCASSLVTSGKETQYFGPGTRLLVL.

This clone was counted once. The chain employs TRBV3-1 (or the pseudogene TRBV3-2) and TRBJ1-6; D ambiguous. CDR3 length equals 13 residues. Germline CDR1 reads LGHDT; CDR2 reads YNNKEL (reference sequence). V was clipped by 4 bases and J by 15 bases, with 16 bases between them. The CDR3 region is CASSPEGRLHLHF. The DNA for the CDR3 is TGTGCCAGCAGCCCTGAGGGCCGACTTCACCTCCACTTT.

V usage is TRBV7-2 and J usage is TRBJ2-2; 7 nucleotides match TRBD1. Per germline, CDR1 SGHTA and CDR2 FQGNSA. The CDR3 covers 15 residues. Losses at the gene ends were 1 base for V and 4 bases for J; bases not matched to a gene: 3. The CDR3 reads CASSLGQGGTGELFF. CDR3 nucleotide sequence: TGTGCCAGCAGCTTAGGACAGGGTGGCACCGGGGAGCTGTTTTTT.

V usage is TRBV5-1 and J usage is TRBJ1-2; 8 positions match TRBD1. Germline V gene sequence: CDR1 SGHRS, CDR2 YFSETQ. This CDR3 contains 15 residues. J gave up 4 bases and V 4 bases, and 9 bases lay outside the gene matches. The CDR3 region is CASSTRPGGGYGYTF. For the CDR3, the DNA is TGCGCCAGCAGCACGCGGCCAGGGGGCGGCTATGGCTACACCTTC.